This T cell receptor beta chain was profiled in a study of OX40 agonist ivuxolimab in advanced cancers. Profiled with immunoSEQ multiplex PCR; TCRdb holds only in-frame clones, not every one. In the table there are around 66,000 clones, about 80% of which are singletons. The germline V gene encodes CDR1 LNHDA and CDR2 SQIVND (reference sequence). The CDR3 contains 14 residues. Trimming left V 9 bases short and J 7 bases short, with 21 bases between. This clonotype was obtained from an adult with an advanced solid tumor such as melanoma, head and neck, liver or kidney cancer. Material: CD4+ or CD8+ T cells sorted from blood, obtained in a trial of the OX40 agonist ivuxolimab. V is TRBV19 and J is TRBJ1-1, with D possibly matching TRBD1 (6 bases). The CDR3, as DNA: TGTGCCAGCAGCGGCCAGGGGAGGTTTGGTGAAGCTTTCTTT. Encoded protein: CASSGQGRFGEAFF. The full variable domain, in which reference TRBV19 and TRBJ1-1 provide the parts outside the CDR3, is DGGITQSPKYLFRKEGQNVTLSCEQNLNHDAMYWYRQDPGQGLRLIYYSQIVNDFQKGDIAEGYSVSREKKESFPLTVTSAQKNPTAFYLCASSGQGRFGEAFFGQGTRLTVV.